The clone carrying this T cell receptor (beta chain) has at least ten counts. Its antigen remains unknown. The CDR3 is 16 residues long. V lost 4 bases, J lost 0 bases, and 4 bases stayed unmatched. CDR1 and CDR2 (germline): KGHSH, LQKENI. Uncontrolled infection, other autoimmune disease, pregnancy and lactation each barred patients from inclusion. From more than 9.5 ml of fresh peripheral blood, PBMCs were isolated. There were TCR beta CDR3 regions amplified from RNA transcripts. First-round RT-PCR targeting the TCR CDR3 was performed with the HTBI primer set. From the multiplex PCR reads, TCRdb called clonotypes with MiXCR, one entry per CDR3 protein. The sample includes over 350,000 distinct CDR3 sequences, more than 12% seen only once; the top ten take 25% to 30%. The source of the sample is a study of T cells in Graves' hyperthyroidism and ophthalmopathy. Study-wide results and caveats: Among clonotypes expanded in thyroid above 0.001, most were also found in blood. The model identified upcoming ophthalmopathy a median approximately six months ahead of onset.

This chain connects TRBV18 to TRBJ2-1, with 9 bases fitting TRBD1. This TCR was sampled from a middle-aged man with Graves' ophthalmopathy. Sequenced input: blood. CDR3 nucleotides: TGTGCCAGCTCACGACAGGGGGTGACCTCCTACAATGAGCAGTTCTTC. The encoded protein is CASSRQGVTSYNEQFF.